Presented here are 2 T cell receptor beta chains from one specimen sequenced in a study of T cell responses to AZD1222 COVID-19 vaccine. Data came from immunoSEQ multiplex PCR; TCRdb stores just in-frame clones and leaves some out. The sample consists of roughly 140,000 clones, just under 95% of them appearing once. The input for sequencing was peripheral blood, taken on day 0 of AZD1222 vaccination. These receptors came from an adult in good health.

This chain links TRBV10-3 with TRBJ1-4; D not certain. The germline gives CDR1 ENHRY, CDR2 SYGVKD. The CDR3 is 14 amino acids. Trimming shortened V by 10 bases and J by 8 bases, and 20 bases separated the two germline ends. The CDR3, as DNA: TGTGCCACCAGAACCCCGGGCCCTCGAGAAAAACTGTTTTTT. Protein: CATRTPGPREKLFF.

J is TRBJ2-1 and V is TRBV9, with 10 bases lining up with TRBD2. The germline V gene encodes CDR1 SGDLS and CDR2 YYNGEE. After removal of 1 base from V and 11 bases from J, the junction contained 9 bases not matched to a gene. This CDR3 is built from 15 residues. CDR3 sequence: CASSVRSEREGKQFF. CDR3 coding DNA: TGTGCCAGCAGCGTAAGATCGGAGCGGGAGGGGAAGCAGTTCTTC.